This T cell receptor beta chain stems from a study of shared clonotypes between healthy human individuals. Sequencing was performed with immunoSEQ multiplex PCR; in TCRdb, only in-frame clones are kept and a portion is missing. Here the sample spans 1,400,000 or so clones, roughly 98.5% being singletons. With 11 bases clipped from V and 7 bases from J, the junction kept 7 bases outside the gene matches. This CDR3 is 12 amino acids long. The germline V gene has CDR1 SEHNR and CDR2 FQNEAQ (reference sequence). The chain recombines TRBV7-9 with TRBJ2-3; 9 nucleotides agree with TRBD2. The sample consisted of naive CD4+ T cells sorted from blood. Sample subset: CD45RA+ positively selected. The sequence derives from a man aged 30 to 45 in good health. CDR3 bases: TGTGCCCTAGCGGGGCCGCTTCATACGCAGTATTTT. It codes for CALAGPLHTQYF.